A selection of T cell receptor beta chains follows, all from one sample in a study of shared clonotypes between healthy human individuals. This table comes from immunoSEQ multiplex PCR, and its TCRdb copy is limited to in-frame clones, with some not included. The table lists around 690,000 clones, 90% of them singletons, with 34% in the top ten. The sequencing input was memory CD8+ T cells from PBMCs. The origin of the receptors is a man younger than 30 in good health. Some clones in this sample may be carry-over from other donors' samples. CDR3s include the opening cysteine and the closing phenylalanine or tryptophan. Each record gives: V gene, J gene, D gene, clone size, CDR3 protein, CDR3 DNA. The D gene is left open where the match is weak. Some rows have no size entry. The others give once, few or many, or a class for an expanded clone.

V gene: TRBV27; J gene: TRBJ2-2; D gene: NA; clone size: NA; CDR3 protein: CASSLSGLRELFF; CDR3 DNA: TGTGCCAGCAGTTTATCGGGACTTAGGGAGCTGTTTTTT
V gene: TRBV27; J gene: TRBJ2-1; D gene: NA; clone size: once; CDR3 protein: CASSFLGPRAYNEQFF; CDR3 DNA: TGTGCCAGCAGTTTCCTGGGTCCCCGTGCCTACAATGAGCAGTTCTTC
V gene: TRBV7-9; J gene: TRBJ2-4; D gene: TRBD2; clone size: NA; CDR3 protein: CASSSHTSEEAKNIQYF; CDR3 DNA: TGTGCCAGCAGCTCTCATACTAGCGAGGAAGCCAAAAACATTCAGTACTTC
V gene: TRBV28; J gene: TRBJ2-7; D gene: TRBD1; clone size: NA; CDR3 protein: CASRMGQGSYEQYF; CDR3 DNA: TGTGCCAGCAGAATGGGACAGGGAAGCTACGAGCAGTACTTC
V gene: TRBV2; J gene: TRBJ2-7; D gene: NA; clone size: NA; CDR3 protein: CASSENRGLNYEQYF; CDR3 DNA: TGTGCCAGCAGTGAAAACAGGGGACTTAACTACGAGCAGTACTTC
V gene: TRBV7-3; J gene: TRBJ2-1; D gene: NA; clone size: NA; CDR3 protein: CASAAGGMLYNEQFF; CDR3 DNA: TGTGCCAGCGCCGCTGGCGGGATGTTGTACAATGAGCAGTTCTTC
V gene: TRBV28; J gene: TRBJ2-1; D gene: NA; clone size: NA; CDR3 protein: CASSFGEGDEQFF; CDR3 DNA: TGTGCCAGCAGTTTTGGGGAGGGGGATGAGCAGTTCTTC
V gene: TRBV15; J gene: TRBJ2-7; D gene: NA; clone size: NA; CDR3 protein: CATSRIWDGPYEQYF; CDR3 DNA: TGTGCCACCAGCAGAATTTGGGACGGCCCCTACGAGCAGTACTTC
V gene: TRBV28; J gene: TRBJ1-1; D gene: NA; clone size: NA; CDR3 protein: CASRFYRANKEAFF; CDR3 DNA: TGTGCCAGCAGATTTTACAGGGCTAACAAGGAAGCTTTCTTT
V gene: TRBV7-2; J gene: TRBJ1-2; D gene: NA; clone size: NA; CDR3 protein: CASSFGIQGGYTF; CDR3 DNA: TGTGCCAGCAGCTTTGGTATCCAAGGTGGCTACACCTTC
V gene: TRBV10-3; J gene: TRBJ1-3; D gene: TRBD1; clone size: NA; CDR3 protein: CAIRETAGGLGNTIYF; CDR3 DNA: TGTGCCATCAGAGAGACCGCAGGGGGCTTAGGAAACACCATATATTTT
V gene: TRBV2; J gene: TRBJ2-3; D gene: TRBD1; clone size: NA; CDR3 protein: CASSIRDRGPDTQYF; CDR3 DNA: TGTGCCAGCAGTATTCGGGACAGGGGACCAGATACGCAGTATTTT
V gene: TRBV19; J gene: TRBJ2-1; D gene: NA; clone size: NA; CDR3 protein: CASNMGGRYNEQFF; CDR3 DNA: TGTGCCAGTAATATGGGGGGACGCTACAATGAGCAGTTCTTC
V gene: TRBV19; J gene: TRBJ2-3; D gene: NA; clone size: NA; CDR3 protein: CASSMWGADTQYF; CDR3 DNA: TGTGCCAGTAGTATGTGGGGGGCAGATACGCAGTATTTT
V gene: TRBV7-9; J gene: TRBJ2-7; D gene: TRBD1; clone size: NA; CDR3 protein: CASSTTDRESHEQYF; CDR3 DNA: TGTGCCAGCAGCACCACGGACAGGGAAAGTCACGAGCAGTACTTC
V gene: TRBV19; J gene: TRBJ1-1; D gene: TRBD1; clone size: NA; CDR3 protein: CAAQTGATEAFF; CDR3 DNA: TGTGCCGCACAGACAGGGGCGACTGAAGCTTTCTTT
V gene: TRBV27; J gene: TRBJ2-7; D gene: NA; clone size: NA; CDR3 protein: CASSFSEFREQYF; CDR3 DNA: TGTGCCAGCAGTTTCTCGGAATTCCGCGAGCAGTACTTC
V gene: TRBV9; J gene: TRBJ1-5; D gene: NA; clone size: NA; CDR3 protein: CASSVDGREAPQHF; CDR3 DNA: TGTGCCAGCAGCGTAGATGGCAGGGAAGCGCCCCAGCATTTT
V gene: TRBV6-5; J gene: TRBJ2-5; D gene: NA; clone size: NA; CDR3 protein: CASSQTGNQETQYF; CDR3 DNA: TGTGCCAGCAGCCAGACAGGAAACCAAGAGACCCAGTACTTC
V gene: TRBV27; J gene: TRBJ2-7; D gene: TRBD2; clone size: NA; CDR3 protein: CASSPRGGGVYEQYF; CDR3 DNA: TGTGCCAGCAGTCCCCGGGGGGGCGGGGTCTACGAGCAGTACTTC
V gene: TRBV7-8; J gene: TRBJ2-1; D gene: NA; clone size: NA; CDR3 protein: CASSLDYREANNEQFF; CDR3 DNA: TGTGCCAGCAGCTTAGATTATAGGGAGGCAAACAATGAGCAGTTCTTC
V gene: TRBV13; J gene: TRBJ2-7; D gene: NA; clone size: NA; CDR3 protein: CASSGGGQGDFKQYF; CDR3 DNA: TGTGCCAGCAGCGGAGGGGGCCAGGGCGACTTCAAGCAGTACTTC
V gene: TRBV5-4; J gene: TRBJ2-7; D gene: TRBD2; clone size: NA; CDR3 protein: CASSLEVTSGYEQYF; CDR3 DNA: TGTGCCAGCAGCTTGGAGGTGACTAGCGGTTACGAGCAGTACTTC
V gene: TRBV10-3; J gene: TRBJ2-7; D gene: TRBD1; clone size: NA; CDR3 protein: CAISAGGGVYEQYF; CDR3 DNA: TGTGCCATCAGTGCAGGGGGCGGCGTATACGAGCAGTACTTC
V gene: TRBV28; J gene: TRBJ2-5; D gene: TRBD1; clone size: NA; CDR3 protein: CASSFLTGTGQETQYF; CDR3 DNA: TGTGCCAGCAGTTTCCTCACCGGGACAGGCCAAGAGACCCAGTACTTC
V gene: TRBV25-1; J gene: TRBJ2-6; D gene: NA; clone size: NA; CDR3 protein: CASLRPGGANVLTF; CDR3 DNA: TGTGCCAGCCTAAGGCCGGGGGGGGCCAACGTCCTGACTTTC
V gene: TRBV28; J gene: TRBJ2-3; D gene: NA; clone size: once; CDR3 protein: CASTPLDTQYF; CDR3 DNA: TGTGCCAGCACCCCTCTAGATACGCAGTATTTT
V gene: TRBV4-3; J gene: TRBJ1-1; D gene: NA; clone size: NA; CDR3 protein: CASSLLPRGAEMNTEAFF; CDR3 DNA: TGCGCCAGCAGCCTTTTGCCGCGGGGGGCCGAAATGAACACTGAAGCTTTCTTT